These 30 T cell receptor beta chains were sequenced from one sample in a study of OX40 agonist ivuxolimab in advanced cancers. Assay used: immunoSEQ multiplex PCR; TCRdb lists only in-frame clones, some missing. The table has some 99,000 clones, 70% to 90% seen once. The sample consisted of CD4+ or CD8+ T cells sorted from blood, taken in a trial of the OX40 agonist ivuxolimab. These receptors were taken from an adult with an advanced solid tumor such as melanoma, head and neck, liver or kidney cancer.

This rearrangement joins TRBV5-1 to TRBJ2-5, with 7 positions matching TRBD1. The V and J ends lost 7 bases and 3 bases, in that order; junction bases with no gene match: 6. Germline CDR1 and CDR2: SGHRS and YFSETQ. The CDR3 contains 13 residues. The CDR3 region has the DNA TGCGCCAGCCGACAGGGTGGAAAAGAGACCCAGTACTTC. As protein: CASRQGGKETQYF.

The chain has TRBV27 and TRBJ2-2, with unresolved D. Trimming cost V 0 bases and J 9 bases, with 14 bases left between them. The CDR3 runs 15 residues. The germline V gene has CDR1 MNHEY and CDR2 SMNVEV (reference sequence). The CDR3 sequence is CASSLSVGYGRELFF. The CDR3 DNA reads as TGTGCCAGCAGTTTATCGGTCGGGTATGGGCGGGAGCTGTTTTTT.

This chain joins TRBV21-1 and TRBJ1-2. TRBV21-1 is shown as a pseudogene. The CDR3 spans 16 residues. This CDR3 reads CASSPTIRVLHYGYTF. In DNA form, the CDR3 reads TGTGCCAGCAGCCCTACCATCCGGGTTCTTCACTATGGCTACACCTTC.

This chain joins TRBV18 and TRBJ1-1, with D possibly TRBD1 on 5 matching bases. Germline CDR1 KGHSH, CDR2 LQKENI. This CDR3 spans 14 amino acids. Trimming took off 3 bases at V and 3 bases at J, with 11 bases between the two ends. CDR3 sequence: CASSPRRGDTEAFF. CDR3 nucleotide sequence: TGTGCCAGCTCACCCAGACGGGGGGACACTGAAGCTTTCTTT.

This clone has only one observation. The rearrangement links TRBV7-9 to TRBJ1-2, with a possible D match to TRBD1 (6 bases). V dropped 5 bases and J dropped 4 bases, with 17 bases sitting between them. The CDR3 runs 15 residues. Looked up from germline, CDR1 is SEHNR and CDR2 is FQNEAQ (reference sequence). The CDR3 spells CASSPSQDSLYGYTF. The DNA of the CDR3 is TGTGCCAGCAGCCCATCCCAGGACAGCCTCTATGGCTACACCTTC.

This clone was found once. The chain employs TRBV6-1 and TRBJ1-2; no definite D call. The CDR3 contains 14 residues. Germline CDR1 reads MNHNS; CDR2 reads SASEGT. V was shortened by 1 base and J by 8 bases, with 14 bases between the two germline ends. This CDR3 is CASSEERILGGYTF. For the CDR3, the DNA is TGTGCCAGCAGTGAAGAGAGGATCTTGGGAGGCTACACCTTC.

The gene calls are TRBV6-1 and TRBJ2-1, with D unclear. In germline, CDR1 is MNHNS, CDR2 SASEGT. V gave up 7 bases and J gave up 2 bases, with 9 bases separating them. The CDR3 spans 13 residues. Here the CDR3 DNA reads TGTGCCAGCATCGGCTCGGCCTACAATGAGCAGTTCTTC. Encoded protein: CASIGSAYNEQFF.

V gene TRBV5-1 combines with J gene TRBJ2-6; D not certain. Germline V gene sequence: CDR1 SGHRS, CDR2 YFSETQ. The CDR3 spans 14 residues. V dropped 2 bases and J dropped 2 bases, with 5 bases sitting between them. The CDR3 protein is CASSFRAGANVLTF. For the CDR3, the DNA is TGCGCCAGCAGCTTCAGAGCTGGGGCCAACGTCCTGACTTTC.

The gene calls are TRBV4-3 and TRBJ2-7; D tentatively reads TRBD1 or TRBD2 (5 bases each). Germline assignment: CDR1 LGHNA and CDR2 YSLEER. V was clipped by 4 bases and J by 3 bases, with 10 bases between them. The CDR3 runs to 13 residues. CDR3 nucleotides: TGCGCCAGCAGCCGGTCAGGGAGCTACGAGCAGTACTTC. Its translation: CASSRSGSYEQYF.

The rearrangement uses TRBV6-1 and TRBJ2-4; TRBD2 aligns across 10 bases. The ends lost 0 bases at V and 8 bases at J; junction bases unmatched: 7. CDR1 is MNHNS, CDR2 SASEGT, per germline. The CDR3 length is 16 residues. This chain's CDR3 is CASSEARSGGVYIQYF. The DNA of the CDR3 is TGTGCCAGCAGTGAAGCGAGAAGCGGGGGGGTATACATTCAGTACTTC.

This sequence joins TRBV25-1 and TRBJ2-1, with D perhaps assigned TRBD1 or TRBD2 (6 bases each). V gave up 3 bases and J gave up 9 bases, with 21 bases separating them. There are 16 residues in the CDR3. Germline CDR1 reads MGHDK; CDR2 reads SYGVNS. The CDR3 sequence is CASSDPRGVGYGEQFF. The CDR3 DNA is TGTGCCAGCAGTGATCCGAGGGGGGTAGGCTATGGTGAGCAGTTCTTC.

V gene TRBV7-2 combines with J gene TRBJ2-5, with TRBD2 matching 7 bases. Trimming took 5 bases from V and 5 from J; bases not matched to a gene: 8. CDR1 is SGHTA, CDR2 FQGNSA, per germline. The CDR3 sequence is 14 residues long. The chain's CDR3 is CASSPRTSRETQYF. The CDR3, as DNA: TGTGCCAGCAGCCCCCGGACTAGTCGGGAGACCCAGTACTTC. Full variable domain (rest looked up from reference TRBV7-2 and TRBJ2-5): GAGVSQSPSNKVTEKGKDVELRCDPISGHTALYWYRQSLGQGLEFLIYFQGNSAPDKSGLPSDRFSAERTGGSVSTLTIQRTQQEDSAVYLCASSPRTSRETQYFGPGTRLLVL.

The chain uses TRBV7-9 and TRBJ2-1, with D uncertain. The CDR3 sequence is 10 residues long. Deletions cut 3 bases from V and 8 bases from J, with 2 bases between. Germline V lookup: CDR1 SEHNR, CDR2 FQNEAQ (reference sequence). CDR3 sequence reads: CASSLYEQFF. In DNA, the CDR3 is TGTGCCAGCAGCTTGTATGAGCAGTTCTTC.

There are a few counts of this clone. J is TRBJ1-2 and V is TRBV5-1; 8 bases line up with TRBD1. V shed 1 base and J 6 bases; nucleotides not matched to a gene: 2. CDR1 is SGHRS, CDR2 YFSETQ, per germline. CDR3 length equals 13 residues. CDR3 region: CASSLQGADGYTF. The CDR3 nucleotides read TGCGCCAGCAGCTTGCAGGGGGCAGATGGCTACACCTTC.

V gene TRBV5-1 combines with J gene TRBJ1-2, with a weak D call TRBD1 (5 bases). This CDR3 has 13 residues. The germline V gene has CDR1 SGHRS and CDR2 YFSETQ. The V end was cut by 4 bases, the J end by 6 bases, with 13 bases between. Here the CDR3 reads CASSMGTADGYTF. The CDR3 nucleotides are TGCGCCAGCAGCATGGGGACGGCCGATGGCTACACCTTC. The variable domain in full, completed from reference TRBV5-1 and TRBJ1-2, reads KAGVTQTPRYLIKTRGQQVTLSCSPISGHRSVSWYQQTPGQGLQFLFEYFSETQRNKGNFPGRFSGRQFSNSRSEMNVSTLELGDSALYLCASSMGTADGYTFGSGTRLTVV.

The V gene is TRBV5-4, the J gene TRBJ2-2, with D perhaps being TRBD1 or TRBD2 (6 bases each). Trimming took 3 bases from V and 0 from J, leaving 9 bases between them. The CDR3 runs 15 residues. Germline CDR1 SGHNT, CDR2 YYREEE (reference sequence). The CDR3 spells CASSSGGSNTGELFF. Written as DNA, the CDR3 is TGTGCCAGCAGCTCCGGGGGCTCGAACACCGGGGAGCTGTTTTTT.

V is TRBV11-2 and J is TRBJ2-1, with D possibly TRBD2 on 5 matching bases. Germline V gene data show CDR1 as SGHAT and CDR2 as FQNNGV. V lost 5 bases, J lost 4 bases, and 18 bases lay in between. CDR3 length equals 16 residues. CDR3 DNA sequence: TGTGCCAGCAGCCCAGTCCGGACTGCCGGTTACAATGAGCAGTTCTTC. Translated: CASSPVRTAGYNEQFF.

The chain uses TRBV5-1 and TRBJ2-2; 7 bases map to TRBD2. V lost 3 bases to trimming and J lost 5 bases; unmatched junction nucleotides: 7. The CDR3 extends over 15 amino acids. Germline CDR1 reads SGHRS; CDR2 reads YFSETQ. The CDR3 DNA sequence: TGCGCCAGCAGCTATCTAGCGGACTCAACCGGGGAGCTGTTTTTT. It yields the protein CASSYLADSTGELFF.

The V gene is TRBV10-1, the J gene TRBJ2-3; tentative D call: TRBD2 (7 bases). V was cut by 5 bases and J by 4 bases, with 16 bases left in between. This CDR3 is 15 amino acids long. The V gene's germline CDR1 is WNHNN and CDR2 SYGVQD (reference sequence). The CDR3 sequence: CASSLEGGYSDTQYF. CDR3 bases: TGCGCCAGCAGTCTTGAGGGGGGGTACTCAGATACGCAGTATTTT.

The V gene is TRBV28, the J gene TRBJ1-5; TRBD1 matches at 9 bases. The CDR3 totals 17 residues. In germline, CDR1 is MDHEN, CDR2 SYDVKM. The V gene end was trimmed by 3 bases and the J gene end by 5 bases; junction bases not matched to a gene: 11. The DNA of the CDR3 is TGTGCCAGCAGTTTCGGGTGGGGACAGGGAAGGTATCAGCCCCAGCATTTT. The encoded protein is CASSFGWGQGRYQPQHF. The variable domain in full, with the rest retrieved from reference TRBV28 and TRBJ1-5, is DVKVTQSSRYLVKRTGEKVFLECVQDMDHENMFWYRQDPGLGLRLIYFSYDVKMKEKGDIPEGYSVSREKKERFSLILESASTNQTSMYLCASSFGWGQGRYQPQHFGDGTRLSIL.

CDR3 region: CASRDGETQYF. In nucleotides, the CDR3 is TGTGCCAGCAGGGACGGAGAGACCCAGTACTTC. The chain employs TRBV7-9 and TRBJ2-5; D gene uncertain. V lost 6 bases to trimming and J lost 4 bases, with 6 bases between them. CDR1 and CDR2 from the germline V gene are SEHNR and FQNEAQ (reference sequence). This CDR3 comprises 11 residues.

This chain uses TRBV6-1 with TRBJ2-1; D is ambiguous. The germline gives CDR1 MNHNS, CDR2 SASEGT. The CDR3 has 15 amino acids. V was cut by 2 bases and J by 7 bases, with 15 bases left in between. CDR3 nucleotide sequence: TGTGCCAGCAGTGAACGGCTTCTAGTGGGGAATGAGCAGTTCTTC. Translated: CASSERLLVGNEQFF.

The V gene is TRBV7-9, the J gene TRBJ2-2; the D gene is possibly TRBD1 (5 bases). CDR3 length equals 18 residues. V lost 5 bases, J lost 4 bases, and 23 bases lay in between. Germline assignment: CDR1 SEHNR and CDR2 FQNEAQ (reference sequence). CDR3 residues: CASSRNSGPRVGTGELFF. The CDR3 DNA sequence: TGTGCCAGCAGCCGAAACTCAGGGCCCAGGGTCGGCACCGGGGAGCTGTTTTTT.

The gene calls are TRBV18 and TRBJ2-7; a weak D match, TRBD1 (5 bases). The germline V gene encodes CDR1 KGHSH and CDR2 LQKENI. The CDR3 extends over 15 amino acids. The V end lost 3 bases, the J end lost 5 bases, and 17 bases lay between the germline ends. The CDR3 sequence: CASSPRAAGWDEQYF. CDR3 nucleotide sequence: TGTGCCAGCTCACCCCGCGCGGCAGGGTGGGACGAGCAGTACTTC.

V and J are TRBV6-6 and TRBJ1-3, with TRBD1 identical over 8 bases. Per the germline V gene, CDR1 is MNHNY and CDR2 is SVGAGI (reference sequence). V was pared by 8 bases and J by 3 bases, with 6 bases of the junction left unmatched. The CDR3 is made up of 14 amino acids. CDR3 sequence reads: CASVPTGVGNTIYF. CDR3 nucleotides: TGTGCCAGCGTCCCGACAGGGGTTGGAAACACCATATATTTT.

The chain joins TRBV14 to TRBJ2-5, with D tentatively TRBD2 (6 bases). The end of the DNA aligns better with TRBJ2-7, so the J call may be wrong. The CDR3 covers 13 residues. Germline V gene sequence: CDR1 SGHDN, CDR2 FVKESK. As DNA, the CDR3 is TGTGCCAGCAGCGGCGGGATCTCCTACGAGCAGTACTTC. Its protein is CASSGGISYEQYF.

This chain uses TRBV27 with TRBJ1-6; 7 nucleotides match TRBD1. The CDR3 totals 16 residues. The germline CDR1 and CDR2 sequences are MNHEY and SMNVEV (reference sequence). V lost 5 bases and J lost 9; bases outside the gene matches: 13. This CDR3 reads CASSRRQGSSGSPLHF. CDR3 sequence (DNA): TGTGCCAGCAGTCGCAGACAGGGATCTTCGGGTTCACCCCTCCACTTT.

The rearrangement links TRBV27 to TRBJ1-4; no clear D gene. V was trimmed by 3 bases and J by 1 base, leaving 6 bases between them. CDR1 and CDR2 from the germline V gene are MNHEY and SMNVEV (reference sequence). CDR3 length equals 14 residues. The CDR3 region is CASSFEGTNEKLFF. In nucleotides, the CDR3 is TGTGCCAGCAGTTTTGAAGGAACTAATGAAAAACTGTTTTTT.

The chain uses TRBV5-8 and TRBJ2-6; no definite D call. V gave up 0 bases and J gave up 4 bases, with 8 bases separating them. The CDR3 length is 15 residues. The germline V gene encodes CDR1 SGHTS and CDR2 YDEGEE. As DNA, the CDR3 is TGTGCCAGCAGCTTGGACGGGCCCGGGGCCAACGTCCTGACTTTC. This gives the protein CASSLDGPGANVLTF.

The chain employs TRBV5-4 and TRBJ1-3; D is unresolved. This CDR3 has 16 residues. Looked up from germline, CDR1 is SGHNT and CDR2 is YYREEE (reference sequence). Trimming pared 4 bases from V and 0 bases from J, leaving 14 bases between. This CDR3 is CASSPPTESSGNTIYF. The CDR3 region has the DNA TGTGCCAGCAGCCCTCCGACGGAGAGCTCTGGAAACACCATATATTTT.